The rows below give T cell receptor beta chains drawn from one sample of a study of cytomegalovirus exposure and HLA in healthy donors. Here immunoSEQ multiplex PCR was the method, and the copy in TCRdb shows in-frame clones only, minus some. Of 110,000 or so clones detected, more than 75% appear once; the ten largest clones hold roughly 5.3%. Sequenced sample: PBMCs. These receptors were obtained from a young man in good health and CMV-seronegative. CDR3s include the opening cysteine and the closing phenylalanine or tryptophan. D genes are given only for firm matches. The size entry is marked missing in some rows and otherwise reads once, few, many or a size class.

-	TRBJ1-2	TRBV20-1	-	CSAAIEGGYTF	TGCAGTGCCGCGATAGAGGGAGGCTACACCTTC
-	TRBJ1-1	TRBV30	TRBD1	CAWSRKSGGWTEAFF	TGTGCCTGGAGTAGAAAGTCAGGGGGCTGGACTGAAGCTTTCTTT
once	TRBJ2-3	TRBV14	TRBD2	CASSQAGLAGLLPTDTQYF	TGTGCCAGCAGCCAAGCCGGACTAGCGGGTCTCCTCCCCACAGATACGCAGTATTTT
few	TRBJ2-7	TRBV6-1	-	CAAEGLSSYEQYF	TGTGCCGCGGAAGGACTTAGCTCCTACGAGCAGTACTTC
few	TRBJ2-7	TRBV5-1	-	CASSLDLGAYEQYF	TGCGCCAGCAGCTTGGATCTGGGGGCGTACGAGCAGTACTTC
-	TRBJ2-2	TRBV11-2	TRBD1	CASSRGDRVSTGELFF	TGTGCCAGCAGCCGCGGGGACAGGGTTAGCACCGGGGAGCTGTTTTTT
-	TRBJ2-2	TRBV5-6	TRBD1	CASSSTGALTGELFF	TGTGCCAGCAGCTCCACAGGGGCCCTGACCGGGGAGCTGTTTTTT
-	TRBJ2-3	TRBV5-1	TRBD1	CASSEAGTGGTDTQYF	TGCGCCAGCAGCGAAGCCGGGACAGGGGGCACAGATACGCAGTATTTT
-	TRBJ1-2	TRBV9	-	CASSSGQHYGYTF	TGTGCCAGCAGCTCAGGACAGCATTATGGCTACACCTTC
-	TRBJ2-3	TRBV27	-	CASSFRGELVRAHTDTQYF	TGTGCCAGCAGTTTCCGGGGAGAACTAGTCCGAGCTCACACAGATACGCAGTATTTT
-	TRBJ2-7	TRBV7-6	-	CASSLLGDYEQYF	TGTGCCAGCAGCTTACTCGGGGACTACGAGCAGTACTTC
-	TRBJ1-2	TRBV1	-	CTSTPRAGRANYGYTF	TGCACCAGCACCCCGCGGGCGGGGAGGGCTAACTATGGCTACACCTTC
once	TRBJ2-7	TRBV19	TRBD2	CASSILGGGAYEQYF	TGTGCCAGTAGTATCCTGGGCGGGGGGGCCTACGAGCAGTACTTC
-	TRBJ1-4	TRBV15	TRBD1	CATSGDRDRVGAGDEKLFF	TGTGCCACCAGCGGGGACCGGGACAGGGTTGGTGCTGGGGATGAAAAACTGTTTTTT
-	TRBJ1-3	TRBV2	-	CASSRTDSGNTIYF	TGTGCCAGCAGTCGGACAGACTCTGGAAACACCATATATTTT
-	TRBJ2-5	TRBV11-2	-	CASSSRDSPGETQYF	TGTGCCAGCAGCTCGCGGGACAGCCCGGGAGAGACCCAGTACTTC
-	TRBJ1-2	TRBV29-1	-	CSVEDLGAEGIYGYTF	TGCAGCGTTGAAGATCTTGGGGCAGAAGGGATCTATGGCTACACCTTC
few	TRBJ1-2	TRBV25-1	-	CASSALSGAGYTF	TGTGCCAGCAGTGCCCTGTCTGGGGCCGGCTACACCTTC
once	TRBJ1-3	TRBV6-1	-	CASSEADRGHSGNTIYF	TGTGCCAGCAGTGAAGCGGACAGAGGCCACTCTGGAAACACCATATATTTT
-	TRBJ1-5	TRBV19	-	CASRTGLGNQPQHF	TGTGCCAGTAGAACAGGGCTGGGCAATCAGCCCCAGCATTTT
-	TRBJ2-1	TRBV7-2	-	CASSPKVGWRDDYNEQFF	TGTGCCAGCAGCCCCAAAGTGGGGTGGCGGGATGACTACAATGAGCAGTTCTTC
-	TRBJ1-4	TRBV5-1	-	CASSPTGGGRTGEKLFF	TGCGCCAGCAGCCCCACGGGCGGGGGCCGGACGGGTGAAAAACTGTTTTTT
few	TRBJ2-1	TRBV5-4	-	CASSHYSDYLEQFF	TGTGCCAGCAGCCATTACTCGGACTATTTAGAGCAGTTCTTC
-	TRBJ1-3	TRBV14	-	CASSLLGNTIYF	TGTGCCAGCAGCCTCCTTGGAAACACCATATATTTT
-	TRBJ1-2	TRBV5-6	-	CASSERGAANYGYTF	TGTGCCAGCAGCGAGCGGGGGGCTGCTAACTATGGCTACACCTTC
-	TRBJ2-7	TRBV30	-	CAWNQGSYEQYF	TGTGCCTGGAATCAGGGGTCCTACGAGCAGTACTTC
-	TRBJ1-4	TRBV7-9	-	CASTRTATNEKLFF	TGTGCCAGCACGCGGACAGCAACTAATGAAAAACTGTTTTTT
-	TRBJ1-1	TRBV18	TRBD1	CASSLGTGNTEAFF	TGTGCCAGCTCTCTAGGGACAGGAAACACTGAAGCTTTCTTT
-	TRBJ2-5	TRBV13	-	CASSQGSAKETQYF	TGTGCCAGCAGCCAGGGGTCTGCGAAGGAGACCCAGTACTTC
-	TRBJ2-5	TRBV5-5	-	CASSSLADLKETQYF	TGTGCCAGCAGCTCTTTAGCGGATCTGAAAGAGACCCAGTACTTC
-	TRBJ2-1	TRBV6-1	TRBD1	CASSSDRVNEQFF	TGTGCCAGCAGTTCCGACAGGGTGAATGAGCAGTTCTTC
-	TRBJ2-2	TRBV27	TRBD2	CASSPGLAVNTGELFF	TGTGCCAGCAGTCCAGGACTAGCGGTAAACACCGGGGAGCTGTTTTTT